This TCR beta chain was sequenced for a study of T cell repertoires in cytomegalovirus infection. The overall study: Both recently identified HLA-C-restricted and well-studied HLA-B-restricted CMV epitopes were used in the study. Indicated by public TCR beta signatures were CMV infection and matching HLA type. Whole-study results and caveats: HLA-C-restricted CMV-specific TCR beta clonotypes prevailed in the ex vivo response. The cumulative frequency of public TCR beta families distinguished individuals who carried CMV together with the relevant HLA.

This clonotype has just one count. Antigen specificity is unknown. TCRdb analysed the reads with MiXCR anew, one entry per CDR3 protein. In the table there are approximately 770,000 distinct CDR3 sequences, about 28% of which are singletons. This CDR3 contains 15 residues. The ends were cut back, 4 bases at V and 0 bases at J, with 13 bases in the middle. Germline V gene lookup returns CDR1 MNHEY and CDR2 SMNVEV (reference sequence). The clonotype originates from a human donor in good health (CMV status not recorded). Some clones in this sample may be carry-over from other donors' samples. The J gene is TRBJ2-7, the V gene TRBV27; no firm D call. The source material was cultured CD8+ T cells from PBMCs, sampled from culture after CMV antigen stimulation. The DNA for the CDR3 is TGTGCCAGCAGTTATTACGCGGAGCCCTCCTACGAGCAGTACTTC. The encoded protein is CASSYYAEPSYEQYF.